The 32 T cell receptor beta chains below come from one sample, sequenced in a study of cytomegalovirus exposure and HLA in healthy donors. 60 Vbeta and 13 Jbeta primers were used in PCR. The data were produced by immunoSEQ multiplex PCR, yet TCRdb's version contains in-frame clones alone and is incomplete. The sample holds 90,000 or so clones, roughly two thirds seen once. Sample: PBMCs. The receptors derive from a woman aged 45-65 years in good health and CMV-seropositive.

The rearrangement uses TRBV7-2 and TRBJ1-1, with D unresolved. The CDR3 contains 15 residues. CDR1 is SGHTA and CDR2 is FQGNSA in the germline V gene. V lost 0 bases to trimming and J lost 1 base, with 9 bases between them. The CDR3 loop is CASSLAPLRNTEAFF. In DNA, the CDR3 is TGTGCCAGCAGCTTAGCCCCACTGCGGAACACTGAAGCTTTCTTT. Drawing the rest from reference TRBV7-2 and TRBJ1-1, the complete variable domain is GAGVSQSPSNKVTEKGKDVELRCDPISGHTALYWYRQSLGQGLEFLIYFQGNSAPDKSGLPSDRFSAERTGGSVSTLTIQRTQQEDSAVYLCASSLAPLRNTEAFFGQGTRLTVV.

V usage is TRBV9 and J usage is TRBJ2-3, with a possible D match to TRBD2 (5 bases). V shed 7 bases and J shed 10 bases, with 31 bases lying between them. CDR3 length: 17 amino acids. Germline CDR1 and CDR2: SGDLS and YYNGEE. This CDR3 reads CASSLDPLGGLADAQYF. DNA for the CDR3: TGTGCCAGCTCCTTGGACCCGCTAGGCGGGTTAGCTGACGCGCAGTATTTT.

The chain employs TRBV5-1 and TRBJ1-2, with 7 bases aligning to TRBD1. V shed 4 bases, J shed 4 bases, and the junction held 7 bases outside the gene matches. Germline V gene data show CDR1 as SGHRS and CDR2 as YFSETQ. The CDR3 runs 14 residues. This CDR3 is CASSGTGTAYGYTF. CDR3 nucleotides: TGCGCCAGCAGCGGAACCGGGACAGCCTATGGCTACACCTTC.

The V gene is TRBV2, the J gene TRBJ1-5; 9 nucleotides match TRBD1. The trim removed 7 bases at V and 3 bases at J, leaving 4 bases unmatched. CDR3 length equals 14 residues. The germline V gene has CDR1 SNHLY and CDR2 FYNNEI. Here the CDR3 reads CASTGTGINQPQHF. The CDR3 nucleotides are TGTGCCAGCACCGGGACAGGGATCAATCAGCCCCAGCATTTT.

This chain uses TRBV9 with TRBJ2-1; 13 nucleotides agree with TRBD2. The length of the CDR3 is 15 residues. Germline CDR1 reads SGDLS; CDR2 reads YYNGEE. The V and J ends lost 0 bases and 8 bases, in that order; junction bases with no gene match: 2. The CDR3 loop is CASSVGLAGGHEQFF. The CDR3 DNA sequence: TGTGCCAGCAGCGTAGGACTAGCGGGAGGACATGAGCAGTTCTTC.

This sequence joins TRBV27 and TRBJ2-1; 7 bases are shared with TRBD2. The CDR3 covers 11 residues. Trimming at V came to 6 bases and at J to 10 bases, leaving 3 bases not matched to a gene. Germline CDR1 is MNHEY and CDR2 is SMNVEV (reference sequence). CDR3 DNA sequence: TGTGCCAGCAGCCCCGGGGGGGAGCAGTTCTTC. Its protein product is CASSPGGEQFF.

V and J are TRBV4-1 and TRBJ2-3; 10 nucleotides match TRBD2. The CDR3 totals 19 residues. The V segment lost 0 bases and the J segment 0 bases; nucleotides outside the gene matches: 9. From germline, CDR1 is MGHRA and CDR2 YSYEKL. DNA for the CDR3: TGCGCCAGCAGCCAAGAACTAGCGGGAACGGTCACTAGCACAGATACGCAGTATTTT. As protein: CASSQELAGTVTSTDTQYF.

V and J are TRBV5-4 and TRBJ2-7, with 10 nucleotides matching TRBD2. This CDR3 has 16 amino acids. V dropped 0 bases and J dropped 7; count of bases not matched to a gene: 10. The germline CDR1 and CDR2 sequences are SGHNT and YYREEE (reference sequence). The CDR3 coding sequence is TGTGCCAGCAGCTTGGGGGGTAGCGGGAGGCGAGGGGAGCAGTACTTC. It translates to CASSLGGSGRRGEQYF.

This chain connects TRBV28 to TRBJ2-1; 8 bases map to TRBD2. Germline CDR1 is MDHEN and CDR2 is SYDVKM. This CDR3 contains 16 residues. V shed 5 bases and J 4 bases; nucleotides not matched to a gene: 10. This CDR3 reads CASSPLSGGTYNEQFF. The CDR3 DNA sequence: TGTGCCAGCAGTCCCCTGAGCGGGGGTACTTACAATGAGCAGTTCTTC.

The chain has TRBV6-1 and TRBJ1-1; 8 bases are a match to TRBD1. The CDR3 consists of 15 residues. Germline V gives CDR1 MNHNS, CDR2 SASEGT. V dropped 3 bases and J dropped 1; count of bases not matched to a gene: 4. The CDR3 loop is CASSDLGQANTEAFF. Here the CDR3 DNA reads TGTGCCAGCAGTGATCTGGGACAGGCGAACACTGAAGCTTTCTTT.

This clone was detected only once. The J gene is TRBJ2-1, the V gene TRBV15; 7 positions match TRBD2. V was pared by 9 bases and J by 3 bases, with 8 bases of the junction left unmatched. Germline lookup yields CDR1 LNHNV and CDR2 YYDKDF (reference sequence). The CDR3 extends over 14 amino acids. The CDR3 region is CATSWGGYYNEQFF. CDR3 DNA: TGTGCCACATCATGGGGAGGGTACTACAATGAGCAGTTCTTC.

This clone was detected only once. This sequence joins TRBV28 and TRBJ2-7; tentative D call: TRBD1 (6 bases). The CDR3 consists of 15 residues. Trimming pared 4 bases from V and 2 bases from J, leaving 15 bases between. The germline V gene encodes CDR1 MDHEN and CDR2 SYDVKM. CDR3 in amino acids: CASSSHTGRPYEQYF. The CDR3 DNA reads as TGTGCCAGCAGTTCCCACACAGGGAGACCCTACGAGCAGTACTTC.

Worth noting for this clone: The junction does not match germline at one end; this may be a read error. V gene TRBV7-9 combines with J gene TRBJ2-2; D may be TRBD2 (6 bases). From germline, CDR1 is SEHNR and CDR2 FQNEAQ (reference sequence). CDR3 length equals 14 residues. The CDR3: CSSSRRSGTGELFF. The DNA of the CDR3 is TGTTCCAGCAGCCGTCGGAGCGGGACCGGGGAGCTGTTTTTT.

The chain recombines TRBV5-1 with TRBJ1-1; possibly TRBD1 for D (5 bases). V was pared by 2 bases and J by 4 bases, with 12 bases between. The CDR3 totals 14 residues. Germline CDR1 and CDR2: SGHRS and YFSETQ. CDR3 nucleotide sequence: TGCGCCAGCAGCTTCGATCGACAGCTCACTGAAGCTTTCTTT. This codes for CASSFDRQLTEAFF.

The rearrangement links TRBV9 to TRBJ2-5; maybe TRBD1 (7 bases). There are 15 residues in the CDR3. The ends were cut back, 4 bases at V and 0 bases at J, with 13 bases in the middle. Germline CDR1 SGDLS, CDR2 YYNGEE. The CDR3 loop reads CASSPGGRDQETQYF. The DNA for the CDR3 is TGTGCCAGCAGCCCAGGGGGGCGGGACCAAGAGACCCAGTACTTC.

CDR3: CASSQAPQHPPAAGANVLTF. CDR3 nucleotide sequence: TGCGCCAGCAGCCAAGCCCCACAGCATCCCCCTGCCGCGGGGGCCAACGTCCTGACTTTC. The rearrangement links TRBV4-3 to TRBJ2-6; no clear D gene. There are 20 residues in the CDR3. Trimming removed 1 base at V and 4 bases at J, with 23 bases between. Germline CDR1 is LGHNA and CDR2 is YSLEER.

The chain is built from TRBV28 and TRBJ2-7; 11 positions agree with TRBD2. The CDR3 sequence is 14 residues long. CDR1 is MDHEN and CDR2 is SYDVKM in the germline V gene. V lost 8 bases, J lost 6 bases, and 9 bases stayed unmatched. The DNA for the CDR3 is TGTGCCAGCCACGGACTAGCGGGCCCCTCCGAGCAGTACTTC. It encodes CASHGLAGPSEQYF.

V and J are TRBV9 and TRBJ2-1; TRBD2 matches 9 bases. Trimming cost V 0 bases and J 0 bases; bases outside gene matches: 7. Germline loops: CDR1 SGDLS, CDR2 YYNGEE. This CDR3 contains 18 residues. The CDR3 sequence is CASSVVGREGLSYNEQFF. Written as DNA, the CDR3 is TGTGCCAGCAGCGTAGTAGGGCGGGAGGGCCTCTCCTACAATGAGCAGTTCTTC.

This clone was counted a few times. The chain has TRBV15 and TRBJ2-2; D gene unclear. CDR3 length equals 15 residues. Germline CDR1 LNHNV, CDR2 YYDKDF (reference sequence). Trimming stripped 1 base from V and 2 bases from J, with 8 bases between. The chain's CDR3 is CATSRGRLNTGELFF. For the CDR3, the DNA is TGTGCCACCAGCAGAGGCAGGCTAAACACCGGGGAGCTGTTTTTT.

This clone occurred once. V and J are TRBV10-2 and TRBJ1-5, with D maybe TRBD1 (6 bases). The length of the CDR3 is 14 residues. The germline V gene has CDR1 WSHSY and CDR2 SAAADI. The V and J ends lost 7 bases and 4 bases respectively, with 14 bases between them. Written as DNA, the CDR3 is TGCGCCAGCAAAGCCGGACAGACGAATCAGCCCCAGCATTTT. Translation: CASKAGQTNQPQHF.

On this clone itself: The conserved closing phenylalanine or tryptophan is absent in this CDR3, likely reflecting a read error. The chain links TRBV2 to TRBJ1-1, with TRBD1 matching over 7 bases. Germline V gene data show CDR1 as SNHLY and CDR2 as FYNNEI. V was pared by 10 bases and J by 8 bases, with 16 bases of the junction left unmatched. The length of the CDR3 is 14 residues. The CDR3 is CATRLMRGGAEAFL. The CDR3 DNA is TGTGCCACCCGACTGATGAGAGGGGGCGCAGAAGCTTTCCTT.

V is TRBV6-6 and J is TRBJ2-3, with a possible D match to TRBD1 (6 bases). There are 13 residues in the CDR3. V was clipped by 6 bases and J by 3 bases, with 10 bases between them. The V gene's germline CDR1 is MNHNY and CDR2 SVGAGI (reference sequence). CDR3 DNA: TGTGCCAGCAGATCCCAGGGGACAGATACGCAGTATTTT. Translating it yields CASRSQGTDTQYF.

The chain recombines TRBV11-2 with TRBJ2-2, with 11 nucleotides matching TRBD2. With V trimmed by 5 bases and J by 8 bases, 4 bases remained unmatched. Germline V gene data show CDR1 as SGHAT and CDR2 as FQNNGV. This CDR3 is built from 14 residues. CDR3 nucleotides: TGTGCCAGCAGCCTGACTAGCGGGAAAGGGGAGCTGTTTTTT. Its translation is CASSLTSGKGELFF.

The genes are TRBV27 and TRBJ1-2; weak D call: TRBD1 (6 bases). The germline V gene encodes CDR1 MNHEY and CDR2 SMNVEV (reference sequence). This CDR3 has 15 amino acids. V was pared by 4 bases and J by 5 bases, with 17 bases between. The CDR3 nucleotides read TGTGCCAGCAGTTCAATCTACAGGGATCGATATGGCTACACCTTC. Its protein is CASSSIYRDRYGYTF.

The chain joins TRBV10-3 to TRBJ2-5, with 7 bases identical to TRBD1. The CDR3 runs 13 residues. The V segment lost 6 bases and the J segment 4 bases; nucleotides outside the gene matches: 5. Per germline, CDR1 ENHRY and CDR2 SYGVKD. The CDR3 sequence: CAIRGTALETQYF. As DNA, the CDR3 is TGTGCCATCAGGGGGACAGCCCTAGAGACCCAGTACTTC.

This clone has just a few counts. The chain recombines TRBV28 with TRBJ2-7, with TRBD2 matching over 7 bases. The CDR3 runs to 14 residues. The junction had 7 bases not matched to a gene; V was cut back by 5 bases and J by 3 bases. Looked up from germline, CDR1 is MDHEN and CDR2 is SYDVKM. The CDR3 here is CASSLAEGYYEQYF. CDR3 nucleotides: TGTGCCAGCAGTCTAGCGGAAGGGTACTACGAGCAGTACTTC.

This rearrangement joins TRBV6-1 to TRBJ2-5, with 9 bases that match TRBD1. Germline V gene data show CDR1 as MNHNS and CDR2 as SASEGT. Losses at the gene ends were 5 bases for V and 4 bases for J; bases not matched to a gene: 8. CDR3 length: 15 residues. CDR3 region: CASSNLQGAGETQYF. The CDR3 DNA reads as TGTGCCAGCAGTAACCTACAGGGGGCGGGAGAGACCCAGTACTTC.

The J gene is TRBJ2-7, the V gene TRBV9, with 9 nucleotides matching TRBD2. V dropped 0 bases and J dropped 3; count of bases not matched to a gene: 7. The CDR3 sequence is 16 residues long. CDR1 SGDLS and CDR2 YYNGEE come from the germline V gene. CDR3 sequence (DNA): TGTGCCAGCAGCGTAGAAGCGGGAGGCCCCATCTACGAGCAGTACTTC. This translates into CASSVEAGGPIYEQYF.

As to this clone: An end of the junction differs from the germline gene, which may be a read error. The CDR3 spells CSSSSFTEAFF. The CDR3 nucleotides read TGTTCCAGCAGCTCCTTTACTGAAGCTTTCTTT. The rearrangement uses TRBV7-9 and TRBJ1-1; D remains ambiguous. The CDR3 contains 11 residues. The V gene's germline CDR1 is SEHNR and CDR2 FQNEAQ (reference sequence).

The chain has TRBV4-3 and TRBJ2-2; TRBD1 aligns across 8 bases. Germline assignment: CDR1 LGHNA and CDR2 YSLEER. CDR3 length: 16 residues. V shed 0 bases and J 2 bases; nucleotides not matched to a gene: 2. The CDR3 protein is CASSQDGQGNTGELFF. CDR3 bases: TGCGCCAGCAGCCAAGACGGACAGGGTAACACCGGGGAGCTGTTTTTT.

The chain uses TRBV7-9 and TRBJ2-7; D possibly corresponds to TRBD1 (6 bases). There are 14 residues in the CDR3. V was cut by 5 bases and J by 4 bases, with 15 bases left in between. CDR1 and CDR2 (germline): SEHNR, FQNEAQ (reference sequence). DNA of the CDR3: TGTGCCAGCAGCCCAACTTCGGACAGATACGAGCAGTACTTC. Protein product: CASSPTSDRYEQYF.

This clone was observed once. The rearrangement uses TRBV9 and TRBJ2-3, with D uncertain. Germline V gene data show CDR1 as SGDLS and CDR2 as YYNGEE. V was shortened by 1 base and J by 6 bases, with 6 bases between the two germline ends. CDR3 size: 12 residues. The CDR3 nucleotides read TGTGCCAGCAGCGTATCTACCGATACGCAGTATTTT. Translation: CASSVSTDTQYF.